The 13 T cell receptor beta chains reported below all come from one sample, sequenced in a study of beta chain features in type 1 diabetes. Expressed TCRB transcripts were sequenced because the isolated RNA had all been reverse transcribed beforehand. Sequenced by immunoSEQ multiplex PCR; TCRdb stores in-frame clones only, minus some. The sample shows around 310,000 clones, approximately 11% of them seen only once. The sequenced material came from naive CD4+ T cells from blood. The source is a woman aged 30 to 39 in good health.

V is TRBV11-2 and J is TRBJ2-7; 7 bases map to TRBD1. This CDR3 contains 15 residues. V gave up 3 bases and J gave up 2 bases; unmatched junction bases: 7. CDR1 and CDR2 (germline): SGHAT, FQNNGV. The CDR3 protein is CASSLGQLSPYEQYF. Written as DNA, the CDR3 is TGTGCCAGCAGCTTGGGACAGCTGAGTCCCTACGAGCAGTACTTC. Full variable domain (missing parts from reference TRBV11-2 and TRBJ2-7): EAGVAQSPRYKIIEKRQSVAFWCNPISGHATLYWYQQILGQGPKLLIQFQNNGVVDDSQLPKDRFSAERLKGVDSTLKIQPAKLEDSAVYLCASSLGQLSPYEQYFGPGTRLTVT.

This clone came up a few times. The rearrangement joins TRBV5-1 to TRBJ2-5, with TRBD1 as a possible D gene (6 bases). The CDR3 is 15 amino acids. The germline V gene encodes CDR1 SGHRS and CDR2 YFSETQ. V was cut by 4 bases and J by 0 bases, with 13 bases left in between. In DNA, the CDR3 is TGCGCCAGCAGCCTATCTCAGGGGTACCAAGAGACCCAGTACTTC. Translating gives CASSLSQGYQETQYF.

A few counts support this clone. The chain carries TRBV7-9 and TRBJ2-5, with a tentative D call TRBD2 (5 bases). Deletions cut 2 bases from V and 5 bases from J, with 12 bases between. The V gene's germline CDR1 is SEHNR and CDR2 FQNEAQ (reference sequence). This CDR3 spans 14 amino acids. The DNA for the CDR3 is TGTGCCAGCAGCTTACAAGGACTTGGGGAGACCCAGTACTTC. Translated, it gives CASSLQGLGETQYF.

This clone came up a few times. The gene calls are TRBV28 and TRBJ2-7, with unresolved D. CDR1 MDHEN and CDR2 SYDVKM come from the germline V gene. The V gene lost 6 bases and the J gene lost 1 base, with 7 bases spanning the gap. The CDR3 spans 12 residues. CDR3 DNA sequence: TGTGCCAGCAGCGATACATCCTACGAGCAGTACTTC. Translation: CASSDTSYEQYF.

The chain joins TRBV29-1 to TRBJ1-5; D is unresolved. Germline-derived CDR1 and CDR2 are SQVTM and ANQGSEA. V was cut by 4 bases and J by 2 bases, with 9 bases left in between. This CDR3 contains 13 residues. The CDR3: CSVGSVRNQPQHF. The CDR3 DNA follows: TGCAGCGTTGGCTCAGTACGCAATCAGCCCCAGCATTTT.

Only a few counts were recorded for this clone. The chain recombines TRBV5-6 with TRBJ1-1; D gene unclear. Germline loops: CDR1 SGHDT, CDR2 YYEEEE. V lost 0 bases and J 5 bases, leaving 8 bases between the germline ends. This CDR3 comprises 13 residues. Written as DNA, the CDR3 is TGTGCCAGCAGCTTGGTGGGAGAAACTGAAGCTTTCTTT. Residues: CASSLVGETEAFF. Complete variable domain (other parts from reference TRBV5-6 and TRBJ1-1): DAGVTQSPTHLIKTRGQQVTLRCSPKSGHDTVSWYQQALGQGPQFIFQYYEEEERQRGNFPDRFSGHQFPNYSSELNVNALLLGDSALYLCASSLVGETEAFFGQGTRLTVV.

The table lists this clone with a few counts. A junction end diverges from the germline sequence, so it may reflect a read error. This chain links TRBV18 with TRBJ2-1; 10 bases line up with TRBD2. CDR1 is KGHSH, CDR2 LQKENI, per germline. The CDR3 is made up of 15 amino acids. DNA for the CDR3: TGTGCCAGCTCTCTAGCGGGAGACTCCTTCAATGAGCAGTTCTTC. Translated: CASSLAGDSFNEQFF.

The rearrangement joins TRBV11-2 to TRBJ2-7, with D uncertain. This CDR3 contains 14 residues. CDR1 is SGHAT, CDR2 FQNNGV, per germline. The V gene lost 2 bases and the J gene lost 0 bases, with 8 bases spanning the gap. The CDR3, as DNA: TGTGCCAGCAGCTTACACCTGAGCTCCTACGAGCAGTACTTC. Protein product: CASSLHLSSYEQYF.

This chain uses TRBV5-1 with TRBJ2-7, with TRBD1 identical over 7 bases. V trimming: 2 bases; J trimming: 1 base; junction bases outside the gene matches: 9. Per germline, CDR1 SGHRS and CDR2 YFSETQ. This CDR3 contains 16 residues. The chain's CDR3 is CASSLSTGATSYEQYF. CDR3 nucleotides: TGCGCCAGCAGCTTAAGTACAGGGGCTACTTCCTACGAGCAGTACTTC.

In its sample, this clone was seen a few times. The rearrangement joins TRBV5-1 to TRBJ1-1; D is undetermined. V dropped 2 bases and J dropped 0 bases, with 11 bases sitting between them. Germline values: CDR1 SGHRS, CDR2 YFSETQ. The CDR3 runs to 15 residues. The CDR3: CASSFGVLMNTEAFF. The CDR3 DNA is TGCGCCAGCAGCTTCGGGGTTCTGATGAACACTGAAGCTTTCTTT.

This clone turned up a few times. This sequence joins TRBV27 and TRBJ2-2; a weak D match, TRBD1 (5 bases). This CDR3 contains 15 residues. Germline V gene lookup returns CDR1 MNHEY and CDR2 SMNVEV (reference sequence). The germline V and J ends were trimmed by 6 bases and 1 base, with 12 bases remaining between them. The CDR3 DNA is TGTGCCAGCAGCCCGCGGCAGGGGAACACCGGGGAGCTGTTTTTT. It specifies CASSPRQGNTGELFF.

This chain uses TRBV27 with TRBJ2-2, with a tentative D call TRBD2 (6 bases). Germline V gene data show CDR1 as MNHEY and CDR2 as SMNVEV (reference sequence). V shed 6 bases and J shed 5 bases, with 19 bases lying between them. CDR3 size: 16 residues. CDR3 residues: CASSPLSGVRTGELFF. CDR3 coding DNA: TGTGCCAGCAGCCCCCTCTCGGGAGTGCGGACCGGGGAGCTGTTTTTT.

The chain couples TRBV4-3 to TRBJ2-2; 10 nucleotides align to TRBD2. The CDR3 runs 17 residues. The germline V gene encodes CDR1 LGHNA and CDR2 YSLEER. V dropped 0 bases and J dropped 5; count of bases not matched to a gene: 6. CDR3 loop: CASSQDWVAGGTGELFF. The CDR3 DNA follows: TGCGCCAGCAGCCAAGATTGGGTAGCGGGAGGAACCGGGGAGCTGTTTTTT.